This TCR beta chain originates from a study of blood T cell repertoires in COVID-19. TCRdb keeps only in-frame clones here, not all; method: immunoSEQ multiplex PCR. The sample shows 250,000 or so clones, about 80% of them seen only once. CDR3 length: 16 amino acids. The V and J ends lost 0 bases and 5 bases respectively, with 17 bases between them. Germline V gives CDR1 MNHEY, CDR2 SVGAGI. The material sequenced was peripheral blood. V is TRBV6-5 and J is TRBJ2-7; weak D call: TRBD2 (5 bases). The TCR originated in a woman older than 75 with acute or convalescent COVID-19. The CDR3 sequence: CASSYSRGPSPNEQYF. In DNA, the CDR3 is TGTGCCAGCAGTTACTCTCGAGGGCCGTCACCAAACGAGCAGTACTTC.